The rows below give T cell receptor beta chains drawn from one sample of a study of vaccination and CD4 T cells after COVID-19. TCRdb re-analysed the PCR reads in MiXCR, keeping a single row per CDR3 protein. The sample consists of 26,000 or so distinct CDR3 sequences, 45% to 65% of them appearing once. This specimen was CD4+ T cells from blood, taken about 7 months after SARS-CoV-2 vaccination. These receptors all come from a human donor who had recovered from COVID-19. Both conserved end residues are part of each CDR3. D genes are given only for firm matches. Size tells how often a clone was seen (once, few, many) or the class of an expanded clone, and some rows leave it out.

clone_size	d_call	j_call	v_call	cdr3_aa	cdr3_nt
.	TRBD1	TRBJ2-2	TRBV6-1	CASRKGAETGELFF	TGTGCCAGCAGGAAGGGGGCAGAAACCGGGGAGCTGTTTTTT
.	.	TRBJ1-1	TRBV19	CASSMKVGVTEAFF	TGTGCCAGTAGTATGAAAGTGGGTGTCACTGAAGCTTTCTTT
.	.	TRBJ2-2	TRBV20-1	CSARASSRGAGELFF	TGCAGTGCTAGAGCCTCGAGCCGCGGCGCCGGGGAGCTGTTTTTT
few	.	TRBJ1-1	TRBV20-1	CSGLLKNTEAFF	TGCAGTGGGCTGCTCAAGAACACTGAAGCTTTCTTT
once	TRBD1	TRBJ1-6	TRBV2	CASNGQGNSPLHF	TGTGCCAGCAACGGACAGGGGAATTCACCCCTCCACTTT
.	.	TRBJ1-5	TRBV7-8	CASSSGQHSNQPQHF	TGTGCCAGCAGCTCGGGACAACATAGCAATCAGCCCCAGCATTTT
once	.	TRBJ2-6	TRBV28	CASSRMFGPNGANVLTF	TGTGCCAGCAGTCGCATGTTCGGCCCAAACGGGGCCAACGTCCTGACTTTC
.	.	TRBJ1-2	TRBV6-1	CASSLGGAHYGYTF	TGTGCCAGCAGTCTAGGGGGGGCGCACTATGGCTACACCTTC
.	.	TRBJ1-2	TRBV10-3	CAISDPGAGGGYTF	TGTGCCATCAGTGATCCGGGGGCGGGCGGTGGCTACACCTTC
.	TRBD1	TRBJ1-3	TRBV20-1	CSATQGSGNTIYF	TGCAGTGCCACACAGGGGTCTGGAAACACCATATATTTT
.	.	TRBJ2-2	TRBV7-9	CAMERGSTGELFF	TGTGCCATGGAACGGGGGAGCACCGGGGAGCTGTTTTTT
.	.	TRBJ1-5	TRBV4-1	CASSQVVGSNQPQHF	TGCGCCAGCAGCCAAGTGGTCGGTAGCAATCAGCCCCAGCATTTT
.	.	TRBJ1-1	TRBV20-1	CSASVSTGRAFF	TGCAGTGCTAGCGTCAGCACAGGTCGAGCTTTCTTT
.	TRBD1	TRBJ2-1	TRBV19	CASSLGRTGVTEQFF	TGTGCCAGTAGTTTAGGACGGACAGGGGTGACTGAGCAGTTCTTC
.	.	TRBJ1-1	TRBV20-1	CSARGPIDEGAFF	TGCAGTGCTAGGGGGCCCATTGACGAGGGAGCTTTCTTT
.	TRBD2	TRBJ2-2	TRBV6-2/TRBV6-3	CASTVAGDTGELFF	TGTGCCAGCACCGTAGCGGGAGACACCGGGGAGCTGTTTTTT
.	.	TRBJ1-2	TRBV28	CASSPPGDFYGYTF	TGTGCCAGCAGTCCTCCTGGGGATTTCTATGGCTACACCTTC
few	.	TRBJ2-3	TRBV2	CASSEFPSGPYTDTQYF	TGTGCCAGCAGTGAATTCCCTTCGGGACCTTACACAGATACGCAGTATTTT
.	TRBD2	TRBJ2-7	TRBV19	CASSPGTSGNRVPYEQYF	TGTGCCAGTAGTCCTGGGACTAGCGGGAACCGTGTCCCCTACGAGCAGTACTTC
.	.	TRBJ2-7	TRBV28	CASSPRYYEQYF	TGTGCCAGCAGTCCCCGATACTACGAGCAGTACTTC
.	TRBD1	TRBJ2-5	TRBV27	CASSLSSGQGQETQYF	TGTGCCAGCAGTTTATCGTCGGGACAGGGCCAGGAGACCCAGTACTTC
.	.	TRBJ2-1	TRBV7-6	CASSLSPGRSSYNEQFF	TGTGCCAGCAGCTTATCTCCCGGGAGAAGCTCCTACAATGAGCAGTTCTTC
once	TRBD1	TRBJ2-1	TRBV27	CASSPQMTGGDYNEQFF	TGTGCCAGCAGTCCACAAATGACAGGGGGCGATTACAATGAGCAGTTCTTC
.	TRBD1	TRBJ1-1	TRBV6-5	CASSLDRMAEAFF	TGTGCCAGCAGTTTGGACAGGATGGCTGAAGCTTTCTTT
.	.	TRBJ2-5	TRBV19	CASSYRAQQETQYF	TGTGCCAGTAGTTATAGGGCGCAACAAGAGACCCAGTACTTC
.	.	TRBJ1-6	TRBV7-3	CASSLVNGSPLHF	TGTGCCAGCAGCTTAGTCAACGGTTCACCCCTCCACTTT
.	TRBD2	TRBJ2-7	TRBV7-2	CASSSTSGGGLQYF	TGTGCCAGCAGCTCTACTAGCGGGGGGGGGCTGCAGTACTTC
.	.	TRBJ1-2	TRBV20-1	CSVSREVRGYTF	TGCAGTGTCTCCAGGGAGGTTCGGGGCTACACCTTC
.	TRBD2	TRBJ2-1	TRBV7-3	CASSNSGGGYYNEQFF	TGTGCCAGCAGCAATAGCGGCGGGGGGTACTACAATGAGCAGTTCTTC
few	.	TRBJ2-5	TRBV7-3	CASSLDLDGTQYF	TGTGCCAGCAGCTTAGACCTAGACGGGACCCAGTACTTC
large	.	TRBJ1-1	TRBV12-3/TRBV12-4	CASSFLQGGRAFF	TGTGCCAGCAGCTTCCTACAAGGAGGGAGGGCTTTCTTT
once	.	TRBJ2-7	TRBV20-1	CSAKDSIRSDYYEQYF	TGCAGTGCTAAGGACTCCATCCGTTCTGACTACTACGAGCAGTACTTC
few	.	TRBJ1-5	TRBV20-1	CSATSRVASNQPQHF	TGCAGTGCAACATCCAGGGTGGCGAGCAATCAGCCCCAGCATTTT
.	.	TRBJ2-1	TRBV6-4	CASSDSGDSNEQFF	TGTGCCAGCAGTGACTCTGGGGACTCCAATGAGCAGTTCTTC
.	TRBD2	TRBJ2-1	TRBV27	CASSLPGLANEQFF	TGTGCCAGCAGTCTGCCGGGACTAGCGAATGAGCAGTTCTTC
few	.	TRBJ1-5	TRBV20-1	CSARGGQNSNQPQHF	TGCAGTGCTAGAGGTGGACAGAATAGCAATCAGCCCCAGCATTTT
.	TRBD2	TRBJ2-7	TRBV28	CASIAGASYEQYF	TGTGCCAGCATAGCGGGAGCATCCTACGAGCAGTACTTC
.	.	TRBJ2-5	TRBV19	CASSKGLGLGTQYF	TGTGCCAGTAGTAAGGGTTTAGGCCTCGGGACCCAGTACTTC
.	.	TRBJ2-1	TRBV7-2	CASSSEPRDYNEQFF	TGTGCCAGCAGCTCCGAACCCAGGGACTACAATGAGCAGTTCTTC
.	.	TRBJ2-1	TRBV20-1	CSARPALGARVDEQFF	TGCAGTGCTAGACCCGCCTTGGGGGCGAGGGTGGATGAGCAGTTCTTC
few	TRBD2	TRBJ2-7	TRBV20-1	CSARDMVTSASSYEQYF	TGCAGTGCTAGAGATATGGTAACTAGCGCGAGCTCCTACGAGCAGTACTTC
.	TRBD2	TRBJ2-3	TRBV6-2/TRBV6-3	CASSSGSSTDTQYF	TGTGCCAGCAGTAGCGGGAGTAGCACAGATACGCAGTATTTT
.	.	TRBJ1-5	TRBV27	CASSSHPSRNQPQHF	TGTGCCAGCAGTTCCCATCCCAGTAGGAATCAGCCCCAGCATTTT
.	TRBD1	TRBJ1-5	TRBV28	CASSFREGAINQPQHF	TGTGCCAGCAGTTTTAGGGAGGGGGCTATCAATCAGCCCCAGCATTTT
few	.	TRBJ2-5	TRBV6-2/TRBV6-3	CASSSPRGTQYF	TGTGCCAGCAGTTCTCCCCGGGGAACCCAGTACTTC
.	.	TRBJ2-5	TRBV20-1	CSVAGLRETQYF	TGCAGTGTGGCGGGCCTGAGAGAGACCCAGTACTTC
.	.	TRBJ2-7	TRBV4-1	CASSQPGGRNEQYF	TGCGCCAGCAGCCAACCAGGGGGGAGGAACGAGCAGTACTTC
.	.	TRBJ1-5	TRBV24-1	CATRPSANQPQHF	TGTGCCACCCGTCCTTCGGCCAATCAGCCCCAGCATTTT
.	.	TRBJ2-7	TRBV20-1	CSASPEPVSYEQYF	TGCAGTGCTAGCCCCGAACCCGTATCCTACGAGCAGTACTTC